The rows below give T cell receptor beta chains drawn from one sample of a study of T cell changes during pregnancy in multiple sclerosis. Measured with immunoSEQ multiplex PCR; TCRdb has only the in-frame clones, and not every one. The repertoire holds more than 45,000 clones, around 93% seen once, with approximately 0.69% in the top ten. This specimen was CD4+ T cells from peripheral blood mononuclear cells, taken after pregnancy. The receptors were gathered from a female donor with multiple sclerosis, enrolled in a pregnancy study. The CDR3 runs from the conserved cysteine through the conserved F or W. The order of the fields is J gene, D gene, CDR3 length, clone size, V gene, CDR3 protein, CDR3 DNA. A D gene is named only where the DNA matches it firmly. Size is omitted from some rows. Given values are once, few, many or a class for expanded clones.

j_gene: TRBJ1-2
d_gene: TRBD1
len: 14
abundance: -
v_gene: TRBV19
CDR3aa: CASSPDYRGGGYTF
CDR3nt: TGTGCCAGTAGTCCCGACTACAGGGGGGGTGGCTACACCTTC

j_gene: TRBJ1-5
d_gene: -
len: 15
abundance: -
v_gene: TRBV6-5
CDR3aa: CASSYSREPNQPQHF
CDR3nt: TGTGCCAGCAGTTACTCGCGCGAACCCAATCAGCCCCAGCATTTT

j_gene: TRBJ2-1
d_gene: -
len: 16
abundance: -
v_gene: TRBV5-5
CDR3aa: CASSSTGGIIQNEQFF
CDR3nt: TGTGCCAGCAGCTCCACGGGGGGCATTATACAAAATGAGCAGTTCTTC

j_gene: TRBJ1-2
d_gene: TRBD1
len: 15
abundance: few
v_gene: TRBV4-1
CDR3aa: CASSLIQGQGYGYTF
CDR3nt: TGCGCCAGCAGCCTTATCCAGGGACAGGGGTACGGCTACACCTTC

j_gene: TRBJ1-2
d_gene: -
len: 14
abundance: -
v_gene: TRBV19
CDR3aa: CASSIPGTMYGYTF
CDR3nt: TGTGCCAGTAGTATCCCCGGGACTATGTATGGCTACACCTTC

j_gene: TRBJ1-2
d_gene: -
len: 15
abundance: -
v_gene: TRBV30
CDR3aa: CAWRGQGGPHYGYTF
CDR3nt: TGTGCCTGGAGAGGGCAGGGCGGCCCCCACTATGGCTACACCTTC

j_gene: TRBJ1-3
d_gene: -
len: 14
abundance: -
v_gene: TRBV6-6
CDR3aa: CASAAGLSGNTIYF
CDR3nt: TGTGCCAGCGCAGCGGGTCTCTCTGGAAACACCATATATTTT

j_gene: TRBJ1-2
d_gene: TRBD1
len: 15
abundance: -
v_gene: TRBV6-5
CDR3aa: CASSYGTANNYGYTF
CDR3nt: TGTGCCAGCAGTTATGGGACAGCCAATAACTATGGCTACACCTTC

j_gene: TRBJ2-2
d_gene: -
len: 15
abundance: -
v_gene: TRBV27
CDR3aa: CASSLRGHNTGELFF
CDR3nt: TGTGCCAGCAGTCTCAGGGGCCACAACACCGGGGAGCTGTTTTTT

j_gene: TRBJ2-2
d_gene: -
len: 12
abundance: -
v_gene: TRBV11-3
CDR3aa: CASSPRGGELFF
CDR3nt: TGTGCCAGCAGCCCAAGGGGAGGGGAGCTGTTTTTT

j_gene: TRBJ2-3
d_gene: TRBD2
len: 16
abundance: -
v_gene: TRBV9
CDR3aa: CASSFRTSGGVDTQYF
CDR3nt: TGTGCCAGCAGCTTTCGGACTAGCGGGGGGGTAGATACGCAGTATTTT

j_gene: TRBJ2-7
d_gene: TRBD2
len: 15
abundance: -
v_gene: TRBV7-2
CDR3aa: CASARRVAGYYEQYF
CDR3nt: TGTGCCAGCGCTCGTAGGGTAGCGGGGTATTACGAGCAGTACTTC

j_gene: TRBJ2-5
d_gene: -
len: 13
abundance: -
v_gene: TRBV5-4
CDR3aa: CASSLDTQETQYF
CDR3nt: TGTGCCAGCAGCTTGGACACCCAAGAGACCCAGTACTTC

j_gene: TRBJ1-5
d_gene: -
len: 14
abundance: once
v_gene: TRBV5-5
CDR3aa: CASSLFGRGQPQHF
CDR3nt: TGTGCCAGCAGCTTGTTTGGAAGGGGCCAGCCCCAGCATTTT

j_gene: TRBJ1-1
d_gene: -
len: 15
abundance: -
v_gene: TRBV7-2
CDR3aa: CASSLHRAAGTEAFF
CDR3nt: TGTGCCAGCAGCTTACATAGGGCCGCGGGGACTGAAGCTTTCTTT

j_gene: TRBJ2-5
d_gene: TRBD1
len: 16
abundance: -
v_gene: TRBV18
CDR3aa: CASSQQGVSLGETQYF
CDR3nt: TGTGCCAGCTCTCAACAGGGGGTATCCCTGGGGGAGACCCAGTACTTC

j_gene: TRBJ1-2
d_gene: -
len: 14
abundance: -
v_gene: TRBV5-5
CDR3aa: CASSLDTAYYGYTF
CDR3nt: TGTGCCAGCAGCTTGGATACAGCTTACTATGGCTACACCTTC

j_gene: TRBJ2-3
d_gene: TRBD2
len: 18
abundance: once
v_gene: TRBV7-2
CDR3aa: CASSSRLAGGPSTDTQYF
CDR3nt: TGTGCCAGCAGCTCGAGACTAGCGGGGGGGCCTAGCACAGATACGCAGTATTTT

j_gene: TRBJ2-5
d_gene: TRBD2
len: 15
abundance: -
v_gene: TRBV18
CDR3aa: CASSPVGGATETQYF
CDR3nt: TGTGCCAGCTCACCAGTCGGGGGGGCGACAGAGACCCAGTACTTC

j_gene: TRBJ2-5
d_gene: -
len: 14
abundance: -
v_gene: TRBV19
CDR3aa: CASSIDGPQETQYF
CDR3nt: TGTGCCAGTAGTATAGATGGCCCCCAAGAGACCCAGTACTTC

j_gene: TRBJ1-1
d_gene: TRBD1
len: 15
abundance: once
v_gene: TRBV29-1
CDR3aa: CSAGTGGALSTEAFF
CDR3nt: TGCAGCGCGGGGACAGGGGGCGCCTTAAGCACTGAAGCTTTCTTT

j_gene: TRBJ2-1
d_gene: -
len: 15
abundance: -
v_gene: TRBV9
CDR3aa: CASSASRGTYNEQFF
CDR3nt: TGTGCCAGCAGCGCCTCGCGAGGGACTTACAATGAGCAGTTCTTC

j_gene: TRBJ1-6
d_gene: -
len: 13
abundance: few
v_gene: TRBV7-2
CDR3aa: CASCWRNNSPLHF
CDR3nt: TGTGCCAGCTGTTGGCGGAATAATTCACCCCTCCACTTT

j_gene: TRBJ2-5
d_gene: -
len: 12
abundance: -
v_gene: TRBV5-4
CDR3aa: CASSPGQETQYF
CDR3nt: TGTGCCAGCAGCCCGGGACAAGAGACCCAGTACTTC

j_gene: TRBJ1-1
d_gene: -
len: 13
abundance: -
v_gene: TRBV5-1
CDR3aa: CASSLAGDTEAFF
CDR3nt: TGCGCCAGCAGCTTGGCGGGGGACACTGAAGCTTTCTTT

j_gene: TRBJ2-3
d_gene: TRBD2
len: 18
abundance: -
v_gene: TRBV7-2
CDR3aa: CASSLGYGGVKSADTQYF
CDR3nt: TGTGCCAGCAGCTTAGGTTATGGGGGGGTCAAGAGCGCAGATACGCAGTATTTT

j_gene: TRBJ1-2
d_gene: TRBD1
len: 13
abundance: -
v_gene: TRBV27
CDR3aa: CASSRDRDGGYTF
CDR3nt: TGTGCCAGCAGCCGGGACAGGGATGGTGGCTACACCTTC

j_gene: TRBJ1-6
d_gene: TRBD1
len: 16
abundance: -
v_gene: TRBV30
CDR3aa: CASINQGAGNNSPLHF
CDR3nt: TGTGCCTCGATAAACCAGGGGGCCGGGAATAATTCACCCCTCCACTTT

j_gene: TRBJ1-6
d_gene: TRBD1
len: 15
abundance: -
v_gene: TRBV5-4
CDR3aa: CASSHRGQGKSPLHF
CDR3nt: TGTGCCAGCAGCCACCGGGGACAGGGGAAATCACCCCTCCACTTT

j_gene: TRBJ2-7
d_gene: -
len: 13
abundance: -
v_gene: TRBV6-1
CDR3aa: CASSEAGTYEQYF
CDR3nt: TGTGCCAGCAGTGAAGCGGGCACCTACGAGCAGTACTTC

j_gene: TRBJ1-2
d_gene: -
len: 12
abundance: -
v_gene: TRBV7-9
CDR3aa: CASSRDVYGYTF
CDR3nt: TGTGCCAGCAGCCGGGATGTCTATGGCTACACCTTC

j_gene: TRBJ2-6
d_gene: -
len: 14
abundance: -
v_gene: TRBV7-9
CDR3aa: CASLDITGANVLTF
CDR3nt: TGTGCCAGCTTGGACATTACGGGGGCCAACGTCCTGACTTTC

j_gene: TRBJ2-3
d_gene: TRBD2
len: 14
abundance: -
v_gene: TRBV5-5
CDR3aa: CASSLYGGADTQYF
CDR3nt: TGTGCCAGCAGCTTGTATGGGGGGGCAGATACGCAGTATTTT

j_gene: TRBJ1-2
d_gene: TRBD1
len: 12
abundance: -
v_gene: TRBV29-1
CDR3aa: CSVAGGPYGYTF
CDR3nt: TGCAGCGTGGCAGGGGGTCCCTATGGCTACACCTTC

j_gene: TRBJ2-3
d_gene: -
len: 14
abundance: -
v_gene: TRBV19
CDR3aa: CATRGLASTDTQYF
CDR3nt: TGTGCCACCCGCGGGCTAGCTAGCACAGATACGCAGTATTTT

j_gene: TRBJ2-2
d_gene: -
len: 11
abundance: -
v_gene: TRBV6-6
CDR3aa: CASSYLGELFF
CDR3nt: TGTGCCAGCAGTTACCTCGGGGAGCTGTTTTTT

j_gene: TRBJ1-4
d_gene: TRBD1
len: 14
abundance: -
v_gene: TRBV5-1
CDR3aa: CASSRDRGNEKLFF
CDR3nt: TGCGCCAGCAGCCGGGACAGGGGTAATGAAAAACTGTTTTTT

j_gene: TRBJ1-5
d_gene: -
len: 15
abundance: -
v_gene: TRBV6-4
CDR3aa: CASPARGCSNQPQHF
CDR3nt: TGTGCCAGTCCAGCTCGGGGATGTAGCAATCAGCCCCAGCATTTT

j_gene: TRBJ2-7
d_gene: -
len: 15
abundance: -
v_gene: TRBV11-3
CDR3aa: CASSLEGSRTYEQYF
CDR3nt: TGTGCCAGCAGCTTAGAGGGCTCCCGCACCTACGAGCAGTACTTC

j_gene: TRBJ2-2
d_gene: TRBD2
len: 17
abundance: -
v_gene: TRBV7-3
CDR3aa: CASSLPTSGGNTGELFF
CDR3nt: TGTGCCAGCAGCTTACCGACTAGCGGGGGGAACACCGGGGAGCTGTTTTTT

j_gene: TRBJ2-7
d_gene: -
len: 14
abundance: -
v_gene: TRBV19
CDR3aa: CASSHQGRPSEQYF
CDR3nt: TGTGCCAGTAGTCACCAGGGCCGCCCCTCCGAGCAGTACTTC

j_gene: TRBJ1-3
d_gene: -
len: 16
abundance: -
v_gene: TRBV19
CDR3aa: CASSIRQGNSGNTIYF
CDR3nt: TGTGCCAGTAGTATACGGCAGGGGAACTCTGGAAACACCATATATTTT

j_gene: TRBJ1-1
d_gene: -
len: 13
abundance: -
v_gene: TRBV7-2
CDR3aa: CASSLRLGLEAFF
CDR3nt: TGTGCCAGCAGCTTACGCTTGGGACTTGAAGCTTTCTTT